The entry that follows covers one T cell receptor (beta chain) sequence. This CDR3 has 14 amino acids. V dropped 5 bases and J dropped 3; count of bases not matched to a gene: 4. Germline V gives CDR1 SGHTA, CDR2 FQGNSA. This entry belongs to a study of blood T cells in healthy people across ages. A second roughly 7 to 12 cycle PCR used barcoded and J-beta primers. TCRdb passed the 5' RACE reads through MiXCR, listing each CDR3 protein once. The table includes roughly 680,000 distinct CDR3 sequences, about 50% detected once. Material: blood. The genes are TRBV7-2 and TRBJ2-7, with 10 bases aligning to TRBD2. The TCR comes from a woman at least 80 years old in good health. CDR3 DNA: TGTGCCAGCAGCGAAGCGGGGGGGCTCTACGAGCAGTACTTC. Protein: CASSEAGGLYEQYF.